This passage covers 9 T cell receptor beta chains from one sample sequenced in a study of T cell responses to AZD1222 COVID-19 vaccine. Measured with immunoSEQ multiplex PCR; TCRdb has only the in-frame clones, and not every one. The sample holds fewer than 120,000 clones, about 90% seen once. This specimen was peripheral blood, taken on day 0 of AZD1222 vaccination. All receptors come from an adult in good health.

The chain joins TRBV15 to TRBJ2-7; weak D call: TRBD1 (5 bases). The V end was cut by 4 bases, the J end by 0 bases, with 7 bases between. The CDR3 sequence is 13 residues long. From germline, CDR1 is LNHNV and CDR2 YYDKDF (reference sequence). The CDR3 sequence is CATSTRDSYEQYF. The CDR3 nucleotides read TGTGCCACCAGCACCAGGGACTCCTACGAGCAGTACTTC. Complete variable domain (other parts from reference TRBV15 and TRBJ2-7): DAMVIQNPRYQVTQFGKPVTLSCSQTLNHNVMYWYQQKSSQAPKLLFHYYDKDFNNEADTPDNFQSRRPNTSFCFLDIRSPGLGDTAMYLCATSTRDSYEQYFGPGTRLTVT.

Written as DNA, the CDR3 is TGTGCCAGCAGCCAGAGACGACAGGGCTCGCATGGCTACACCTTC. This encodes CASSQRRQGSHGYTF. The chain is built from TRBV3-1 (or the pseudogene TRBV3-2) and TRBJ1-2; 7 positions agree with TRBD1. The CDR3 runs 15 residues. Germline trimming cut 3 bases from V and 6 bases from J; bases unmatched to any gene: 10. CDR1 is LGHDT and CDR2 is YNNKEL in the germline V gene (reference sequence).

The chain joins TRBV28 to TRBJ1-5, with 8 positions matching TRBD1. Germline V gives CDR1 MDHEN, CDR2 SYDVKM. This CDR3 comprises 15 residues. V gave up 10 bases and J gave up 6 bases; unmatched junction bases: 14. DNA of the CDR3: TGTGCCATCGAAACAGGCGGACAGGGAGGTCAGCCCCAGCATTTT. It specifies CAIETGGQGGQPQHF.

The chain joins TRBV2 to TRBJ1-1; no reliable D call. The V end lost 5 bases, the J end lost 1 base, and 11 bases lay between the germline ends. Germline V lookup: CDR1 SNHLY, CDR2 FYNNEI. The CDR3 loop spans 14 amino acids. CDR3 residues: CASSFLRPNTEAFF. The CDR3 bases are TGTGCCAGCAGTTTTTTGAGGCCGAACACTGAAGCTTTCTTT.

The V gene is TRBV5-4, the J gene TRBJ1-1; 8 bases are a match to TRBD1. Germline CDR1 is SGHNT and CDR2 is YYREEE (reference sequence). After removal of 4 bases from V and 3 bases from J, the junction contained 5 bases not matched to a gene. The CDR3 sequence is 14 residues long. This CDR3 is CASSPDRVDTEAFF. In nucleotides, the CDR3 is TGTGCCAGCAGCCCGGACAGGGTCGACACTGAAGCTTTCTTT.

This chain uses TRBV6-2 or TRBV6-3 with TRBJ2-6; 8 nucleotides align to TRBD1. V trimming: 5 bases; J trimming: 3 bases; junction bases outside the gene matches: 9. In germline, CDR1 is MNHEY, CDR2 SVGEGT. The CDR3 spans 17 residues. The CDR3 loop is CASSDTRGLGGANVLTF. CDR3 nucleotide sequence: TGTGCCAGCAGTGATACCAGGGGGCTAGGTGGGGCCAACGTCCTGACTTTC.

The CDR3 here is CASSETSGGEQFF. As DNA, the CDR3 is TGTGCCAGCAGTGAAACTAGCGGGGGGGAGCAGTTCTTC. The V call is TRBV2, the J call TRBJ2-1; 12 bases fit TRBD2. CDR1 is SNHLY, CDR2 FYNNEI, per germline. The CDR3 is made up of 13 amino acids. Trimming took 2 bases from V and 10 from J; bases not matched to a gene: 0. Based on the CDR3 plus reference TRBV2 and TRBJ2-1, the full variable domain is EPEVTQTPSHQVTQMGQEVILRCVPISNHLYFYWYRQILGQKVEFLVSFYNNEISEKSEIFDDQFSVERPDGSNFTLKIRSTKLEDSAMYFCASSETSGGEQFFGPGTRLTVL.

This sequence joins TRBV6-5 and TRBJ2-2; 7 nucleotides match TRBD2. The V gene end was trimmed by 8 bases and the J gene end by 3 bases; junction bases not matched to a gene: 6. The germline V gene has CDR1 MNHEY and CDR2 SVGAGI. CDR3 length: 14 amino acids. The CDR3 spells CASWGGSHTGELFF. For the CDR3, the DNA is TGTGCCAGCTGGGGGGGGTCGCACACCGGGGAGCTGTTTTTT.

CDR3 sequence (DNA): TGTGCCAGCAGCTTATTGGGGGCTGGCACTGAAGCTTTCTTT. Amino acids: CASSLLGAGTEAFF. J is TRBJ1-1 and V is TRBV7-9, with a weak D call TRBD1 (6 bases). The CDR3 is made up of 14 amino acids. The germline V gene encodes CDR1 SEHNR and CDR2 FQNEAQ (reference sequence). V was cut by 2 bases and J by 4 bases, with 11 bases left in between.